A single sample gave rise to the 26 T cell receptor beta chains below, sequenced in a study of T cell responses to AZD1222 COVID-19 vaccine. TCRdb's copy holds only in-frame clones and misses some; the assay was immunoSEQ multiplex PCR. The sample includes approximately 60,000 clones, 75% to 90% seen only once; the top ten take roughly 20%. The source was peripheral blood, collected on day 0 of MenACWY control vaccination. The receptors were sampled from an adult in good health.

This chain uses TRBV27 with TRBJ2-2; D may be TRBD1 or TRBD2 (5 bases each). Between the trimmed V and J ends, which lost 10 bases and 0 bases, there was a span of 12 bases. CDR3 size: 14 residues. Per the germline V gene, CDR1 is MNHEY and CDR2 is SMNVEV (reference sequence). The CDR3 loop reads CATSGPPNTGELFF. For the CDR3, the DNA is TGTGCCACCTCGGGACCCCCGAACACCGGGGAGCTGTTTTTT.

The chain uses TRBV7-2 and TRBJ1-4, with 7 bases identical to TRBD1. Germline V gives CDR1 SGHTA, CDR2 FQGNSA. There are 15 residues in the CDR3. The V segment lost 0 bases and the J segment 7 bases; nucleotides outside the gene matches: 5. The CDR3 nucleotides are TGTGCCAGCAGCTTAGCGCTGGGACAGCGTGAAAAACTGTTTTTT. It is translated as CASSLALGQREKLFF.

This CDR3 reads CASSLAGGYGNTIYF. DNA of the CDR3: TGTGCCAGCAGTTTGGCAGGGGGCTATGGAAACACCATATATTTT. The rearrangement links TRBV28 to TRBJ1-3; 8 bases fit TRBD1. CDR1 and CDR2 (germline): MDHEN, SYDVKM. The CDR3 extends over 15 amino acids. J gave up 3 bases and V 3 bases, and 4 bases lay outside the gene matches. The whole variable domain, filled in from reference TRBV28 and TRBJ1-3, reads DVKVTQSSRYLVKRTGEKVFLECVQDMDHENMFWYRQDPGLGLRLIYFSYDVKMKEKGDIPEGYSVSREKKERFSLILESASTNQTSMYLCASSLAGGYGNTIYFGEGSWLTVV.

J is TRBJ2-1 and V is TRBV4-3, with 8 bases fitting TRBD1. Trimming cost V 3 bases and J 5 bases; bases outside gene matches: 12. Germline V gene sequence: CDR1 LGHNA, CDR2 YSLEER. The CDR3 has 17 residues. Here the CDR3 DNA reads TGCGCCAGCAGCCAGGCCACGACAGGGGCGCCCCACAATGAGCAGTTCTTC. Its translation: CASSQATTGAPHNEQFF.

The chain recombines TRBV19 with TRBJ2-7; perhaps TRBD2 as D (6 bases). Trimming shortened V by 5 bases and J by 0 bases, and 11 bases separated the two germline ends. The CDR3 is made up of 14 amino acids. The germline gives CDR1 LNHDA, CDR2 SQIVND (reference sequence). The CDR3: CASSLGGFSYEQYF. The CDR3, as DNA: TGTGCCAGTAGTCTGGGGGGATTCTCCTACGAGCAGTACTTC.

The rearrangement joins TRBV29-1 to TRBJ2-1, with 7 bases matching TRBD1. CDR3 length equals 15 residues. CDR1 is SQVTM and CDR2 is ANQGSEA in the germline V gene. The J segment lost 3 bases and the V segment lost 4 bases, leaving 9 bases of the junction unmatched. In nucleotides, the CDR3 is TGCAGCGTTGCCCCTGACAGGGTGGTCTACAATGAGCAGTTCTTC. Encoded protein: CSVAPDRVVYNEQFF.

The chain has TRBV7-8 and TRBJ1-5; D remains ambiguous. Trimming shortened V by 4 bases and J by 4 bases, and 8 bases separated the two germline ends. Germline values: CDR1 SGHVS, CDR2 FQNEAQ. The CDR3 has 13 amino acids. The DNA of the CDR3 is TGTGCCAGCAGCTCGACCGGGAATCAGCCCCAGCATTTT. Amino acids: CASSSTGNQPQHF. Combining the CDR3 with reference TRBV7-8 and TRBJ1-5 gives the whole variable domain GAGVSQSPRYKVAKRGQDVALRCDPISGHVSLFWYQQALGQGPEFLTYFQNEAQLDKSGLPSDRFFAERPEGSVSTLKIQRTQQEDSAVYLCASSSTGNQPQHFGDGTRLSIL.

J is TRBJ1-5 and V is TRBV19; the D is unclear. The CDR3 is made up of 13 amino acids. V lost 5 bases, J lost 5 bases, and 10 bases lay in between. CDR1 and CDR2 from the germline V gene are LNHDA and SQIVND (reference sequence). The CDR3: CASSSVGDQPQHF. As DNA, the CDR3 is TGTGCCAGTAGTTCCGTGGGCGATCAGCCCCAGCATTTT. Full variable domain (outside the CDR3, taken from reference TRBV19 and TRBJ1-5): DGGITQSPKYLFRKEGQNVTLSCEQNLNHDAMYWYRQDPGQGLRLIYYSQIVNDFQKGDIAEGYSVSREKKESFPLTVTSAQKNPTAFYLCASSSVGDQPQHFGDGTRLSIL.

The gene calls are TRBV29-1 and TRBJ1-2; D remains unclear. The CDR3 is 12 residues long. V lost 0 bases to trimming and J lost 7 bases, with 9 bases between them. Germline V gives CDR1 SQVTM, CDR2 ANQGSEA. DNA of the CDR3: TGCAGCGTTGAAGATTTTAACGGTGGCTACACCTTC. Protein sequence: CSVEDFNGGYTF.

The chain joins TRBV18 to TRBJ1-6, with 7 bases lining up with TRBD1. V gave up 3 bases and J gave up 7 bases; unmatched junction bases: 6. The CDR3 sequence is 15 residues long. Looked up from germline, CDR1 is KGHSH and CDR2 is LQKENI. CDR3 sequence (DNA): TGTGCCAGCTCACCGAACAGGGGCGAAAATTCACCCCTCCACTTT. Translation gives CASSPNRGENSPLHF. The whole variable domain, remainder taken from reference TRBV18 and TRBJ1-6, is NAGVMQNPRHLVRRRGQEARLRCSPMKGHSHVYWYRQLPEEGLKFMVYLQKENIIDESGMPKERFSAEFPKEGPSILRIQQVVRGDSAAYFCASSPNRGENSPLHFGNGTRLTVT.

The chain has TRBV20-1 and TRBJ1-6; D might be TRBD1 (5 bases). Germline-derived CDR1 and CDR2 are DFQATT and SNEGSKA (reference sequence). Trimming left V 3 bases short and J 7 bases short, with 10 bases between. The CDR3 has 13 amino acids. The DNA for the CDR3 is TGCAGTGCTAGTATAGGGGAAAATTCACCCCTCCACTTT. Its protein is CSASIGENSPLHF.

This rearrangement joins TRBV3-1 (or the pseudogene TRBV3-2) to TRBJ1-2; 9 bases are shared with TRBD1. Unmatched junction bases numbered 6, after V lost 8 bases and J lost 8 bases. CDR1 and CDR2 (germline): LGHDT, YNNKEL (reference sequence). The CDR3 length is 12 residues. DNA of the CDR3: TGTGCCAGCTCACAGGGGGCGACAGGCTACACCTTC. Translation gives CASSQGATGYTF.

This sequence joins TRBV28 and TRBJ1-4, with unresolved D. The CDR3 runs to 15 residues. Germline values: CDR1 MDHEN, CDR2 SYDVKM. V lost 2 bases to trimming and J lost 2 bases, with 9 bases between them. CDR3 sequence reads: CASSLDQRTNEKLFF. CDR3 coding DNA: TGTGCCAGCAGTTTAGACCAAAGGACTAATGAAAAACTGTTTTTT.

The V call is TRBV7-9, the J call TRBJ1-5; TRBD1 aligns across 10 bases. CDR1 and CDR2 (germline): SEHNR, FQNEAQ (reference sequence). The junction had 5 bases not matched to a gene; V was cut back by 5 bases and J by 4 bases. The CDR3 sequence is 15 residues long. CDR3 sequence: CASSRQGAGNQPQHF. The CDR3 coding sequence is TGTGCCAGCAGCCGACAGGGGGCAGGAAATCAGCCCCAGCATTTT.

This chain links TRBV9 with TRBJ2-2, with D unclear. V lost 3 bases to trimming and J lost 6 bases, with 18 bases between them. Germline V gives CDR1 SGDLS, CDR2 YYNGEE. There are 16 residues in the CDR3. The CDR3 protein is CASSASPEREPGELFF. As DNA, the CDR3 is TGTGCCAGCAGCGCTTCTCCGGAAAGGGAACCCGGGGAGCTGTTTTTT.

V is TRBV4-2 and J is TRBJ2-3, with 7 bases lining up with TRBD2. Germline-derived CDR1 and CDR2 are LGHNA and YNFKEQ. The CDR3 totals 15 residues. Trimming removed 1 base from V and 5 bases from J; junction bases left unmatched: 6. The DNA for the CDR3 is TGTGCCAGCAGCCAAGCGGCGGGAGTGGGAGATACGCAGTATTTT. This encodes CASSQAAGVGDTQYF.

The V call is TRBV19, the J call TRBJ2-1; D gene ambiguous. The V gene lost 3 bases and the J gene lost 1 base, with 7 bases spanning the gap. CDR1 is LNHDA, CDR2 SQIVND, per germline (reference sequence). This CDR3 contains 14 residues. CDR3 protein: CASSMIRSYNEQFF. The DNA for the CDR3 is TGTGCCAGTAGTATGATCCGATCCTACAATGAGCAGTTCTTC.

The V and J genes are TRBV30 and TRBJ2-1; D perhaps matches TRBD1 (6 bases). Germline values: CDR1 GTSNPN, CDR2 SVGIG (reference sequence). This CDR3 comprises 14 residues. V was trimmed by 0 bases and J by 4 bases, leaving 10 bases between them. The CDR3 coding sequence is TGTGCCTGGAGTGTAAGTGACAGGTACAATGAGCAGTTCTTC. Its translation is CAWSVSDRYNEQFF.

The rearrangement links TRBV5-5 to TRBJ1-3, with D uncertain. This CDR3 is 14 amino acids long. Trimming left V 0 bases short and J 0 bases short, with 4 bases between. Germline V gives CDR1 SGHKS, CDR2 YYEKEE (reference sequence). The CDR3 is CASSLGGSGNTIYF. As DNA, the CDR3 is TGTGCCAGCAGCTTGGGGGGCTCTGGAAACACCATATATTTT.

In this sample, this clone turned up once. This chain links TRBV5-6 with TRBJ2-5, with TRBD2 matching 11 bases. The germline gives CDR1 SGHDT, CDR2 YYEEEE. Trimming at V came to 5 bases and at J to 1 base, leaving 4 bases not matched to a gene. This CDR3 has 15 amino acids. The CDR3 here is CASSRGTSGQETQYF. For the CDR3, the DNA is TGTGCCAGCAGTCGTGGGACTAGCGGCCAAGAGACCCAGTACTTC.

The genes are TRBV4-2 and TRBJ2-2, with D perhaps TRBD1 or TRBD2 (6 bases each). V was cut by 4 bases and J by 1 base, with 13 bases left in between. Germline-derived CDR1 and CDR2 are LGHNA and YNFKEQ. The CDR3 extends over 16 amino acids. The CDR3 reads CASSPLGGQNTGELFF. CDR3 nucleotides: TGTGCCAGCAGCCCCCTAGGGGGGCAGAACACCGGGGAGCTGTTTTTT.

The chain uses TRBV28 and TRBJ2-1; the D gene is possibly TRBD2 (5 bases). The V gene lost 6 bases and the J gene lost 1 base, with 13 bases spanning the gap. Germline assignment: CDR1 MDHEN and CDR2 SYDVKM. CDR3 length equals 15 residues. CDR3 bases: TGTGCCAGCAGCGAAACTAGTTCTTCCTACAATGAGCAGTTCTTC. Protein: CASSETSSSYNEQFF.

The rearrangement uses TRBV5-4 and TRBJ2-7; D may be TRBD1 (6 bases). The CDR3 loop spans 15 amino acids. Germline CDR1 and CDR2: SGHNT and YYREEE (reference sequence). V shed 4 bases and J shed 2 bases, with 16 bases lying between them. CDR3 nucleotide sequence: TGTGCCAGCAGCCGCGACAGGCCTACGCCCTACGAGCAGTACTTC. Its protein is CASSRDRPTPYEQYF.

The CDR3 sequence is CAWSVGGESTDTQYF. CDR3 sequence (DNA): TGTGCCTGGAGTGTAGGCGGGGAGTCCACAGATACGCAGTATTTT. The chain has TRBV30 and TRBJ2-3, with TRBD2 as a possible D gene (6 bases). Germline-derived CDR1 and CDR2 are GTSNPN and SVGIG (reference sequence). This CDR3 has 15 residues. V was clipped by 0 bases and J by 2 bases, with 12 bases between them.

The chain has TRBV6-5 and TRBJ1-5, with 7 positions matching TRBD1. V was pared by 5 bases and J by 9 bases, with 10 bases of the junction left unmatched. Germline CDR1 is MNHEY and CDR2 is SVGAGI. The CDR3 spans 14 residues. The DNA of the CDR3 is TGTGCCAGCAGTACGACAGGGCCTAAATGGCCCCAGCATTTT. Protein product: CASSTTGPKWPQHF.

J is TRBJ1-3 and V is TRBV27; D is unresolved. Trimming shortened V by 3 bases and J by 4 bases, and 7 bases separated the two germline ends. Germline V gene lookup returns CDR1 MNHEY and CDR2 SMNVEV (reference sequence). The CDR3 runs 13 residues. The CDR3 reads CASSFDAGNTIYF. As DNA, the CDR3 is TGTGCCAGCAGTTTCGACGCCGGAAACACCATATATTTT.